Included here is one T cell receptor (beta chain) sequence, with context. Its antigen is still unknown. V shed 9 bases and J shed 2 bases, with 13 bases lying between them. The CDR3 totals 13 residues. Germline loops: CDR1 LNHDA, CDR2 SQIVND (reference sequence). This sample was included in a study of cytomegalovirus exposure and HLA in healthy donors. Broader study findings: The authors assumed roughly uniform sequencing depth across donors for presence/absence analyses. With high specificity and sensitivity, the classifier reportedly diagnosed cytomegalovirus status.

The PCR had 60 Vbeta and 13 Jbeta primers. Generated by immunoSEQ multiplex PCR, the TCRdb table keeps only in-frame clones and is missing some. This sample has fewer than 100,000 clones, with 6% to 9% found just once. The genes are TRBV19 and TRBJ1-1, with D unresolved. Material for sequencing was PBMCs. This clonotype was obtained from a man in his fifties in good health and CMV-seronegative. The CDR3 DNA is TGTGCCAGCCGCGGAGGAAGTAACACTGAAGCTTTCTTT. It specifies CASRGGSNTEAFF.